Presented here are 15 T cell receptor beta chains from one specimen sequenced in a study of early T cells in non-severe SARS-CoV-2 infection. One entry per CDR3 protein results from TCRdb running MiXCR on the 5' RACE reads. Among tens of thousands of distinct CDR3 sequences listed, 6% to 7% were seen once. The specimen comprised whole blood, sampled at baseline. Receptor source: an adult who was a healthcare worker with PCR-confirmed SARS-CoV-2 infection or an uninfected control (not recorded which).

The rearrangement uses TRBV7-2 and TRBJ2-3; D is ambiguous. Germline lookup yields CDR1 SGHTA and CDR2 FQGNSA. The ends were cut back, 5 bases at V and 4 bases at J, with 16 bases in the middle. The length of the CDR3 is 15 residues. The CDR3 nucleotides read TGTGCCAGCAGCCCCCAGGCGAATACGGCAGATACGCAGTATTTT. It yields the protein CASSPQANTADTQYF.

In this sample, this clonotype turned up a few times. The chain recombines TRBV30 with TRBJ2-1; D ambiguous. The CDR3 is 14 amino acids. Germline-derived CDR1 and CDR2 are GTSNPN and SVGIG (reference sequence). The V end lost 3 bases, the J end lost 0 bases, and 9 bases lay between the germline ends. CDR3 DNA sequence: TGTGCCTGGAGCCGACCCGACTCCTACAATGAGCAGTTCTTC. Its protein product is CAWSRPDSYNEQFF.

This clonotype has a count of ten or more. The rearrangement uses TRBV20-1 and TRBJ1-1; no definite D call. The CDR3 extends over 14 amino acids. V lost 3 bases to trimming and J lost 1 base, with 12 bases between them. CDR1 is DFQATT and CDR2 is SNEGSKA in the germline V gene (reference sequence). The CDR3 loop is CSASWVGPNTEAFF. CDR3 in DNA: TGCAGTGCTAGTTGGGTAGGCCCGAACACTGAAGCTTTCTTT.

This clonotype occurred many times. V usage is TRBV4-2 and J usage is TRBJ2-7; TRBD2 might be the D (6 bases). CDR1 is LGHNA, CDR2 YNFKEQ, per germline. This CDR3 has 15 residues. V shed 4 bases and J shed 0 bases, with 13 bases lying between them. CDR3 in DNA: TGTGCCAGCAGCCCCTCTGACGGGAGCTCCTACGAGCAGTACTTC. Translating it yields CASSPSDGSSYEQYF.

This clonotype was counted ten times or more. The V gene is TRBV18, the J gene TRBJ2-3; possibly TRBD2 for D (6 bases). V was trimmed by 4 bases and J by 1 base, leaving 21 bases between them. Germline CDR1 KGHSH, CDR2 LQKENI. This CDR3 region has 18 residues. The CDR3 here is CASSLTIAERTGTDTQYF. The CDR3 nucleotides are TGTGCCAGCTCACTTACTATAGCGGAGAGAACGGGCACAGATACGCAGTATTTT.

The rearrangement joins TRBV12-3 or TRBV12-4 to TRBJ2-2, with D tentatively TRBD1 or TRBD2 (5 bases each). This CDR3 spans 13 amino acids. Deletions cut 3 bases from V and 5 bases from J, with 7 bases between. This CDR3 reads CASSLGETGELFF. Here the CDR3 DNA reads TGTGCCAGCAGTTTGGGGGAAACCGGGGAGCTGTTTTTT.

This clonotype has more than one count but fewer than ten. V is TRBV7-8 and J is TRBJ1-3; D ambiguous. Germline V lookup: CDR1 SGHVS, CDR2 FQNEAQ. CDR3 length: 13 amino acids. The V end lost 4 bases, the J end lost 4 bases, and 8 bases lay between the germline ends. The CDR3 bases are TGTGCCAGCAGCTCCCCACCCGGAAACACCATATATTTT. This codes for CASSSPPGNTIYF.

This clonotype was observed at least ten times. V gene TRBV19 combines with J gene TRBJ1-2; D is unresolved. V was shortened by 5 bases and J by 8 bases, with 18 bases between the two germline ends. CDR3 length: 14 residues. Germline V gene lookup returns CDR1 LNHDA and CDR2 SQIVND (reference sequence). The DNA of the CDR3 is TGTGCCAGTAGTCCAACCCCCGATTTCGGCGGCTACACCTTC. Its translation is CASSPTPDFGGYTF.

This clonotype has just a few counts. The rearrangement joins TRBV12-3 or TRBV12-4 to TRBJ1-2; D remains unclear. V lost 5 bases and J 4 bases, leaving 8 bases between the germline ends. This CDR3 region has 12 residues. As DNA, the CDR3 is TGTGCCAGCAGTCGAGAGTCCTATGGCTACACCTTC. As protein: CASSRESYGYTF.

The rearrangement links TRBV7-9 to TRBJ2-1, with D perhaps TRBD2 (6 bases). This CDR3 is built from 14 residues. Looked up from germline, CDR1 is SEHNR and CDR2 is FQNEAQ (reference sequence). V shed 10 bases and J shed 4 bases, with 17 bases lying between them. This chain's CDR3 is CATGGTPRYNEQFF. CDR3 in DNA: TGTGCCACAGGCGGGACTCCAAGATACAATGAGCAGTTCTTC. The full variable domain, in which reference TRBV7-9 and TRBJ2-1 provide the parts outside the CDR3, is DTGVSQNPRHKITKRGQNVTFRCDPISEHNRLYWYRQTLGQGPEFLTYFQNEAQLEKSRLLSDRFSAERPKGSFSTLEIQRTEQGDSAMYLCATGGTPRYNEQFFGPGTRLTVL.

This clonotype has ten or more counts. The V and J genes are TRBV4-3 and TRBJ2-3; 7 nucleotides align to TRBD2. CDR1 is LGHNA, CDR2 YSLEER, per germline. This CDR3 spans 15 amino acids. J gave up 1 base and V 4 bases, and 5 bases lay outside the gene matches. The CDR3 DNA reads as TGCGCCAGCAGCCCCCTTCTAGCGGGCACAGATACGCAGTATTTT. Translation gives CASSPLLAGTDTQYF.

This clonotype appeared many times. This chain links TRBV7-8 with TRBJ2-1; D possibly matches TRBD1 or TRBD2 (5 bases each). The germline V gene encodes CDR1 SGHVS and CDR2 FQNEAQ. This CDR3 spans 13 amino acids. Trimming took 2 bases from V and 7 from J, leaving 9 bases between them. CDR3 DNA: TGTGCCAGCAGCTTAACCTGGGGGAATGAGCAGTTCTTC. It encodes CASSLTWGNEQFF.

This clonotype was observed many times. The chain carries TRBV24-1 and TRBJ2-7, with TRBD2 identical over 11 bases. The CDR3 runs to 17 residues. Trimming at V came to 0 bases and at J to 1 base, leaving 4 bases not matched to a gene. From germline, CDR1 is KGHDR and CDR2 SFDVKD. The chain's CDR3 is CATSDLRASGGSYEQYF. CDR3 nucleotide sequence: TGTGCCACCAGTGATTTGAGGGCTAGCGGGGGGTCCTACGAGCAGTACTTC.

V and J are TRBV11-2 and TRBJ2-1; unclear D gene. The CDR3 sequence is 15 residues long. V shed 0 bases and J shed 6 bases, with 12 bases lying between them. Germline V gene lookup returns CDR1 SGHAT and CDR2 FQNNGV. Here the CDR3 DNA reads TGTGCCAGCAGCTTAGAAACAGCAGTCCCCAATGAGCAGTTCTTC. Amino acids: CASSLETAVPNEQFF.

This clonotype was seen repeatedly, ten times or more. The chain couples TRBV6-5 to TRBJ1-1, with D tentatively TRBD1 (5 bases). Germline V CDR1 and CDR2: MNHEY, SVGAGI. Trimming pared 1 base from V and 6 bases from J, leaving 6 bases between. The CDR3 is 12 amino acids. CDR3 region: CASSYWGAEAFF. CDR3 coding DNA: TGTGCCAGCAGTTACTGGGGGGCTGAAGCTTTCTTT.